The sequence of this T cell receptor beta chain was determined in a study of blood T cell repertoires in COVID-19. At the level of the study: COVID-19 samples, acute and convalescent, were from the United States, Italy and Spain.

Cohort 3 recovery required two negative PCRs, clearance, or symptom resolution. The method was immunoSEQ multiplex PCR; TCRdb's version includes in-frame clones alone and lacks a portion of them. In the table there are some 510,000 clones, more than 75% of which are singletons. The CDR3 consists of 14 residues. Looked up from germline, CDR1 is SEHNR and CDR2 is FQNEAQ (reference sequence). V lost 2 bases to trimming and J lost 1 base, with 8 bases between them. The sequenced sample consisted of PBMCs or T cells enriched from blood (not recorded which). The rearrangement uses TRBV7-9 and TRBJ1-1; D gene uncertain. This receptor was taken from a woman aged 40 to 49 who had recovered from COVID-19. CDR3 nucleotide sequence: TGTGCCAGCAGCTTATTAGGAGAGAACACTGAAGCTTTCTTT. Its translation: CASSLLGENTEAFF.